One sample yielded the 8 T cell receptor beta chains listed below, sequenced in a study of CD8+ T cells in alopecia areata. Treatment here: oral pan-JAK inhibitor, 5-10 mg twice daily. RNA extraction was followed by reverse transcription into cDNA, which acted as the sequencing template. Data came from immunoSEQ multiplex PCR; TCRdb stores just in-frame clones and leaves some out. The table records under 250,000 clones, 66% of them present only once. The starting material was CD4+ T cells sorted from blood, obtained at week 44, from a patient treated with tofacitinib. The receptors were sampled from a human donor with alopecia areata.

This rearrangement joins TRBV18 to TRBJ2-5; 11 positions match TRBD2. This CDR3 is built from 16 residues. CDR1 is KGHSH and CDR2 is LQKENI in the germline V gene. Losses at the gene ends were 6 bases for V and 0 bases for J; bases not matched to a gene: 6. This chain's CDR3 is CASSTTSGVNQETQYF. The CDR3 bases are TGTGCCAGCTCGACGACTAGCGGGGTAAACCAAGAGACCCAGTACTTC.

This chain joins TRBV29-1 and TRBJ1-1, with 7 bases matching TRBD1. The CDR3 consists of 13 residues. Trimming at V came to 8 bases and at J to 1 base, leaving 7 bases not matched to a gene. The germline V gene has CDR1 SQVTM and CDR2 ANQGSEA. CDR3: CSSRGDGNTEAFF. The CDR3 DNA reads as TGCAGCTCCAGGGGGGATGGGAACACTGAAGCTTTCTTT.

The chain employs TRBV6-1 and TRBJ1-4; D is uncertain. The CDR3 covers 15 residues. CDR1 is MNHNS, CDR2 SASEGT, per germline. V was trimmed by 2 bases and J by 3 bases, leaving 10 bases between them. The CDR3 sequence is CASSEFTGANEKLFF. DNA of the CDR3: TGTGCCAGCAGTGAATTTACCGGGGCTAATGAAAAACTGTTTTTT.

The chain joins TRBV29-1 to TRBJ2-7; the D gene is possibly TRBD2 (5 bases). Deletions cut 4 bases from V and 6 bases from J, with 22 bases between. Germline V gene sequence: CDR1 SQVTM, CDR2 ANQGSEA. The CDR3 runs 15 residues. Here the CDR3 DNA reads TGCAGCGTTGCCCCCCGACTACTGCCGGAGAGCGAGCAGTACTTC. Translated, it gives CSVAPRLLPESEQYF.

Remarks on this clone: The junction differs from germline at one of its ends, possibly a read error. The chain recombines TRBV6-6 with TRBJ1-5, with D possibly TRBD1 on 6 matching bases. Germline V lookup: CDR1 MNHNY, CDR2 SVGAGI (reference sequence). The CDR3 is made up of 16 amino acids. As DNA, the CDR3 is TGTGCCAGCAGTTACCCTTCGGGGGCAAGCAGTCAGCCCCAGCATTTT. Amino acids: CASSYPSGASSQPQHF.

The chain carries TRBV29-1 and TRBJ2-5; 7 positions agree with TRBD2. CDR3 length: 14 amino acids. Germline CDR1 reads SQVTM; CDR2 reads ANQGSEA. The CDR3 is CSSRVAGLQETQYF. The CDR3 coding sequence is TGCAGTTCCCGTGTAGCGGGCTTACAAGAGACCCAGTACTTC.

This clone has just one count. The rearrangement links TRBV27 to TRBJ1-6; maybe TRBD1 (6 bases). Trimming cost V 7 bases and J 5 bases, with 15 bases left between them. Looked up from germline, CDR1 is MNHEY and CDR2 is SMNVEV (reference sequence). The CDR3 contains 15 residues. The CDR3 region has the DNA TGTGCCAGCAATCTGAACAGGGCCCATAATTCACCCCTCCACTTT. It is translated as CASNLNRAHNSPLHF.

This clone was seen a handful of times. The chain combines TRBV27 with TRBJ1-6, with D unclear. The CDR3 covers 14 residues. V lost 3 bases, J lost 0 bases, and 3 bases lay in between. Germline CDR1 reads MNHEY; CDR2 reads SMNVEV (reference sequence). The CDR3 spells CASSFSSYNSPLHF. DNA for the CDR3: TGTGCCAGCAGTTTCAGCTCCTATAATTCACCCCTCCACTTT.